This TCR beta chain was documented in a study of cytomegalovirus exposure and HLA in healthy donors (dated by TCRdb to the late 2010s). As for the study more broadly: According to an earlier analysis of 587 of the donors, about 180 million T cells yielded some 120 million unique TCR beta sequences and around 280 Gb of sequence data. An early release covering over 500 HLA-typed donors comprised about 290 gigabases of sequencing data and approximately 80 million unique TCR sequences. Of the roughly 420 genotyped donors, roughly 80% were placed in the genetic ancestry cluster associated with self-reported Caucasian donors. The study aimed to test whether cataloging public T cell receptors could reveal signatures of past pathogen exposure. The study profiled the T cell repertoires of about 720 subjects by immunosequencing and related them to cytomegalovirus serostatus. A separate validation cohort of 100 to 150 different subjects was used in addition to the approximately 700-subject first cohort. The study combined high-throughput TCR immunosequencing, statistical association of individual TCRs with disease status, and machine learning to predict cytomegalovirus infection status. In a later analysis, previously published TCR beta repertoires from several hundred donors were re-analyzed and high-resolution HLA genotyping was added so that TCR occurrence patterns could be studied. Rather than drawing on any new phenotypic data, the later analysis identified candidate immune exposures from TCR beta sequences and the way those sequences occurred across donors. An earlier analysis of approximately 640 of the donors applied high-throughput TCR beta sequencing to assess whether each TCR beta V gene segment acted as functional or pseudogenic. Donor age, sex, ethnicity and CMV serostatus were compiled together with the repertoire data. A later genetic analysis took genome-wide SNP genotypes for about 55% of the 666 donors and used that subset as a discovery cohort. Every discovery cohort repertoire had been produced on one sequencing platform. Both class I and class II loci were covered by HLA typing, at four-digit resolution. The number of donors typed differed by locus, with about 629-630 for A, B, C, DRB1 and DQB1, more than 500 for DQA1, 600 to 610 for DPA1, and about 450 for DPB1. Roughly 5 DR-DQ haplotypes were handled as single units for association and clustering, since linkage in the cohort was strong. Among roughly 400 genotyped donors of the cohort, an average of around 250,000 unique TCR beta nucleotide sequences was sequenced per donor, of which about 18% were non-productive.

According to the germline V gene, CDR1 reads SGHAT and CDR2 reads FQNNGV. Trimming costs V 0 bases and J 6 bases, and their ends lie 10 bases apart. Measured from the cysteine to the phenylalanine, the CDR3 is 14 residues long. Only the CDR3 portion is preserved as DNA: 42 bases, with reading frame beginning at the first base. Study-wide conclusions, independent of this receptor: In a later analysis, HLA-associated TCR beta chains showed more clonal expansion and lower generation probabilities than non-associated chains that were equally common. In a later analysis, 15,000 to 20,000 TCR beta sequences were associated with specific HLA alleles at a false discovery rate of 0.05. This cohort had only TCR beta chains sequenced, and the lack of alpha or paired-chain data limited which features could be detected. CMV serostatus was the only immune exposure information available for the cohort. A group of highly shared sequence variants was considered likely to be a technical artifact of the sequencing pipeline. While some public TCRs were present in many individuals, most TCR sequences turned up only very rarely across donors. Linkage disequilibrium might explain the correlated functional status among segregating V segments, but an unknown experimental factor could not be ruled out. The presence/absence analyses assumed that sequencing depth was roughly uniform across donors, and that assumption may not be true. The earlier analysis of about 600 of the donors excluded 15 to 20 rarely observed V segments, including chromosome 9 orphons, because counts were too low. When HLA alleles, especially DR and DQ, strongly co-occurred, attributing TCR associations to individual alleles was difficult. In a later analysis, several top co-occurrence clusters were reported to appear linked to parvovirus B19, influenza, CMV and Epstein-Barr virus. In a later analysis, the rate of TCR association differed among HLA loci, with DRB1 alleles having the most associated TCRs and HLA-C alleles having the fewest. It was suggested by the authors that the approach could potentially be generalized to other disease states and immunological phenotypes. A further reported finding was that TCR beta sequences accurately predicted the HLA-A and HLA-B alleles for most subjects in the first cohort. According to a later genetic analysis, donors in an Asian-associated ancestry cluster had fewer N-insertions in productive TCRs than the approximately 630-donor mean. In an earlier analysis of more than 500 of the donors, most TCR beta V segments appeared in productive rearrangements about 90% or about 30% of the time, broadly matching IMGT annotations. The study gave a list of about 160 TCR beta chains associated with cytomegalovirus. Because some donors lacked HLA typing at each locus, the association tests relied only on the typed subset. The classifier was reported to diagnose cytomegalovirus status with high specificity and sensitivity in both the original and validation cohorts. A later analysis found that most CMV-associated TCR beta chains appeared HLA-restricted, with HLA associations seemingly driven largely by CMV exposure. The 87-base-pair reads could not distinguish some IMGT-functional V segments, including TRBV6-2 and TRBV6-3, so those segments were excluded. In vitro tests confirmed that a few of the cytomegalovirus-associated TCR beta chains recognize cytomegalovirus antigens. V-gene and J-gene trimming of TCR beta chains was associated with a missense DCLRE1C variant in a later genetic analysis, and the association was replicated in an independent cohort.

Library construction relied on the immunoSEQ multiplex PCR assay. For the multiplex PCR, a mixture combining 60 forward primers for TCR Vbeta segments and 13 reverse primers for TCR Jbeta segments was used. A multiplex PCR assay on genomic DNA amplified the CDR3 region of rearranged TCR beta genes. On the Illumina HiSeq System, the amplified TCR beta libraries were sequenced as 87-base-pair reads. The published analysis was carried out like this. A later analysis counted approximately 84 million unique TCR beta chains across the 600 to 850 repertoires, and 10 million to 12 million of these chains were shared by at least two donors. Raw reads were error-corrected and collapsed into unique sequences by a nearest-neighbor algorithm in which closely related sequences were merged to remove PCR and sequencing errors. To assign V, D and J gene segments, CDR3 sequences were aligned to IMGT reference sequences. For a sequence to be retained, a match of at least six nucleotides was required to both a V gene segment and a J gene segment. Rearrangements were classified as productive when the CDR3 lacked stop codons and remained in frame with V and J, and all other rearrangements were classified as non-productive. Following IMGT convention, CDR3 was defined as the stretch from the second conserved V-encoded cysteine up to the conserved J-encoded phenylalanine. In an earlier analysis of around 570 of the donors, sequences lacking an unambiguous match to a single V gene segment were excluded. An earlier analysis of 500 to 700 of the donors classified V segments as functional when productive rearrangements were above 56.7% and as segregating when the standard deviation between donors was above 5%. A statistical classification framework was built to diagnose cytomegalovirus status from the catalog of TCR beta chain sequences. A later analysis assigned V and J genes by comparing TCR nucleotide sequences with IMGT/GENE-DB human TR gene sequences. The TCRdist pipeline was used in a later analysis to assign CDR3 sequences and most-parsimonious VDJ recombination scenarios. In a later analysis, every TCR beta chain was defined by the combination of its CDR3 amino acid sequence and its V-gene family, and reads without a unique V-gene family were dropped. As a way to deal with suspected cross-contamination and a sequencing artifact, a later analysis dropped nearly 600 nucleotide sequences that were highly shared and had low generation probability. A later analysis calculated a clonal expansion index for each public chain from normalized within-repertoire ranks of inferred template counts. A later analysis computed generation probabilities with a VDJ recombination model fitted to out-of-frame rearrangements, and checked the results against IGoR. In a later analysis, TCR-TCR, TCR-HLA and TCR-CMV co-occurrence was scored with hypergeometric tests, and a repertoire-size bias correction was applied to TCR pairs. A later analysis estimated false discovery rates by permuting HLA or CMV assignments 20 times. A later analysis grouped co-occurring TCRs with DBSCAN, adding TCRdist sequence similarity when clustering within HLA-allele-positive subsets. Repertoires with fewer than 30,000 or more than 120,000 public chains were left out of co-occurrence clustering, as were a few repertoires with anomalous nucleotide sharing. The immuneACCESS repertoire file appears here via TCRdb, limited to in-frame rearrangements. These files lack a portion of the clones; in checked studies, under half of the deficit traces to unresolved V genes, and the cause of the others is not known. V and J calls and clone size come straight from that table; D and trimming were deduced from the DNA. The sample records about 59,000 clones, 65% to 90% of which are singletons. The ten largest clones add up to more than 1.5% of the sample.

The cohort comprised around 690 healthy bone marrow donors. At the time of sampling, every cohort member was nominally healthy, though immune exposures that went unrecorded were likely present. Of the 650 to 700 cohort members, around 280 had positive CMV serostatus and 350 to 450 had negative CMV serostatus, and CMV serostatus was not recorded for the donor. Every donor gave a peripheral blood sample, and the peripheral blood mononuclear cells from that sample were used for TCR beta sequencing. Genomic DNA was extracted from the blood cell samples with the Qiagen DNeasy Blood Extraction Kit. This clone was observed a single time. Its binding antigen is unknown. Base qualities are not provided; no much larger clone lies one nucleotide away.

The clonotype comes from a human donor in good health. Input material: PBMCs. This sequence uses TRBV11-2 and TRBJ2-3; the D gene is unclear. The CDR3 reads as follows: CASSLENQADTQYF. The DNA sequence is given as TGTGCCAGCAGCTTAGAAAACCAGGCGGATACGCAGTATTTT.